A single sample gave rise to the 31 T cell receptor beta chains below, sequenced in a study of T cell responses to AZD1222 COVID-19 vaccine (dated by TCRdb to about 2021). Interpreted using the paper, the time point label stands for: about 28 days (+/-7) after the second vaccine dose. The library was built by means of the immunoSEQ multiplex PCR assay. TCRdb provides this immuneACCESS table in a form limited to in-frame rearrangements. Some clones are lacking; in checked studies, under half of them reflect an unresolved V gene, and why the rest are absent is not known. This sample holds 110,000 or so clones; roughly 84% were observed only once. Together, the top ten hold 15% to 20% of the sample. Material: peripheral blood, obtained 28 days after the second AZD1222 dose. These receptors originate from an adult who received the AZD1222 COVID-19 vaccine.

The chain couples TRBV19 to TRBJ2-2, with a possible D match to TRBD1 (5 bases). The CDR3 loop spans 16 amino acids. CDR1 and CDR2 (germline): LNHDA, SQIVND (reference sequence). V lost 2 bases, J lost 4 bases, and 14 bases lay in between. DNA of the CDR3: TGTGCCAGTAGTATAAGTGGGGCCCGAAGCACCGGGGAGCTGTTTTTT. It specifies CASSISGARSTGELFF.

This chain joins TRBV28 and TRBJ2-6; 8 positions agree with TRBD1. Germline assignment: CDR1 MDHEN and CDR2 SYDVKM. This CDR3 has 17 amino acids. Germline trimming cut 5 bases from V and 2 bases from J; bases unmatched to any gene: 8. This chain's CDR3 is CASSTHQGAAGANVLTF. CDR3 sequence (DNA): TGTGCCAGCAGTACGCACCAGGGGGCAGCTGGGGCCAACGTCCTGACTTTC.

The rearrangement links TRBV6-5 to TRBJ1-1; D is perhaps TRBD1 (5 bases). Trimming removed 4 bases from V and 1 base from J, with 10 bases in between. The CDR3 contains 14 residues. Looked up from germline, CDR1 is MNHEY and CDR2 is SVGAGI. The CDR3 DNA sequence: TGTGCCAGCAGTTCTCGGGGCCCGAACACTGAAGCTTTCTTT. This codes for CASSSRGPNTEAFF.

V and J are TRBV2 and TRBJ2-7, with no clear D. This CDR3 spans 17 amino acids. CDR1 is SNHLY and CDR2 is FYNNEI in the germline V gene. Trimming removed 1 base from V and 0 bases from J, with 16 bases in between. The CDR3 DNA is TGTGCCAGCAGTGAAGGGACCTTCACCACCCCCTCCTACGAGCAGTACTTC. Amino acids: CASSEGTFTTPSYEQYF.

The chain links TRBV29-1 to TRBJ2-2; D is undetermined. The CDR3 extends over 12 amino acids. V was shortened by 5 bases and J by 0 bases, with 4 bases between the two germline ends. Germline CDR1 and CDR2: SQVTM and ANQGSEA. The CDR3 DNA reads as TGCAGCGTTTTCACGAACACCGGGGAGCTGTTTTTT. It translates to CSVFTNTGELFF.

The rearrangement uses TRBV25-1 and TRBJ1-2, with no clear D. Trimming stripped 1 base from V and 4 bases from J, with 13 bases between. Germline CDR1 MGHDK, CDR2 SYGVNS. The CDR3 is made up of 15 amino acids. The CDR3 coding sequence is TGTGCCAGCAGTGAATCTGTCGTTGGGCTCTATGGCTACACCTTC. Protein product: CASSESVVGLYGYTF.

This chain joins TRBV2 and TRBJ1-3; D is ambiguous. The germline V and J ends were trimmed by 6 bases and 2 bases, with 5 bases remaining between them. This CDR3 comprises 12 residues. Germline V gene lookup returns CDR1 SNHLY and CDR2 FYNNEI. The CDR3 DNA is TGTGCCAGCAGGAGAACTGGAAACACCATATATTTT. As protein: CASRRTGNTIYF. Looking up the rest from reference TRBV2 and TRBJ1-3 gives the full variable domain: EPEVTQTPSHQVTQMGQEVILRCVPISNHLYFYWYRQILGQKVEFLVSFYNNEISEKSEIFDDQFSVERPDGSNFTLKIRSTKLEDSAMYFCASRRTGNTIYFGEGSWLTVV.

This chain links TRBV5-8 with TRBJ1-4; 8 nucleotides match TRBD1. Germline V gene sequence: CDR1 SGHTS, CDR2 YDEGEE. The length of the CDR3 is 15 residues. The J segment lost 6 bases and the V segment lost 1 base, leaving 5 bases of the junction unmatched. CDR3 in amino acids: CASSLTGGVYEKLFF. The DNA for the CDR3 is TGTGCCAGCAGCTTGACAGGGGGGGTTTATGAAAAACTGTTTTTT.

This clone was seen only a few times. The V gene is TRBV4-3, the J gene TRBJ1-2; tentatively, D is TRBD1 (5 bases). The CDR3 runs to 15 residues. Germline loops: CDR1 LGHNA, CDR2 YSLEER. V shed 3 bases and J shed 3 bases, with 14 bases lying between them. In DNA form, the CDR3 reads TGCGCCAGCAGCCAGCAGGATGAGGGGCACTATGGCTACACCTTC. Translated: CASSQQDEGHYGYTF.

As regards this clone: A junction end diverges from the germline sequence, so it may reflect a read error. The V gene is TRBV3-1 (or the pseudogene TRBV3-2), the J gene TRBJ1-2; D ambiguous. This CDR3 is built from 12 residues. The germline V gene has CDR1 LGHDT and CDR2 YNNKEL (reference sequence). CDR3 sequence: CASSQALYGYTF. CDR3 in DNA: TGTGCCAGCAGTCAAGCACTCTATGGCTACACCTTC.

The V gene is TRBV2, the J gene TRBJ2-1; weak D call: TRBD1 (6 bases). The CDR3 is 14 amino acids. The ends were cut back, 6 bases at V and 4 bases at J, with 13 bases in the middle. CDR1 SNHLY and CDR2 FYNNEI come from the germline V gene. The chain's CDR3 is CASRKGQGYNEQFF. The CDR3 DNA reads TGTGCCAGCAGGAAGGGCCAGGGGTACAATGAGCAGTTCTTC.

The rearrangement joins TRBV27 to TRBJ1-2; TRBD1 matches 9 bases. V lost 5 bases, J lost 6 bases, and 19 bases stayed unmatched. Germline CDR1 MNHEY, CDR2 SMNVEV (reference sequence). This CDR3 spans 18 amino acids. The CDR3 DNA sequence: TGTGCCAGCAGTGTCCGCCTTCTCACAGGGGGCGCTGGACATGGCTACACCTTC. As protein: CASSVRLLTGGAGHGYTF.

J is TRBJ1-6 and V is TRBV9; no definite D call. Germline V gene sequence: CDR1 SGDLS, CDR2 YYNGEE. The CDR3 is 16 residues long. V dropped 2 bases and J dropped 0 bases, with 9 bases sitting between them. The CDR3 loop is CASSVSGSSYNSPLHF. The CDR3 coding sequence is TGTGCCAGCAGCGTGTCGGGGAGCTCCTATAATTCACCCCTCCACTTT.

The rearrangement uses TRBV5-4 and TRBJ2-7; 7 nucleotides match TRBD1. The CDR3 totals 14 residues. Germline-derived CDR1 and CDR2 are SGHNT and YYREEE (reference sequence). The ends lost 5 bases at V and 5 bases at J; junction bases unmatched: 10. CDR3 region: CASRPDRVGDEQYF. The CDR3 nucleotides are TGTGCCAGCAGACCCGACAGGGTGGGAGACGAGCAGTACTTC.

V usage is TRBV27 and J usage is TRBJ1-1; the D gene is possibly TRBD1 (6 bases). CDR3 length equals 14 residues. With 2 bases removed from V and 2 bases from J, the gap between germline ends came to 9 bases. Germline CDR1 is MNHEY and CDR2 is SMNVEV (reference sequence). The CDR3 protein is CASSLNRVNTEAFF. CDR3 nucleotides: TGTGCCAGCAGTTTAAACAGGGTCAACACTGAAGCTTTCTTT.

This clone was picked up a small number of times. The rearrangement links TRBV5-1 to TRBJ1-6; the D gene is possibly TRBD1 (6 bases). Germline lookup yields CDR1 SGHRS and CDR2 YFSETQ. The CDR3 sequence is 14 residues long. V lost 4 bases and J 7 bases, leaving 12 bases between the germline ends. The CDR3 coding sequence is TGCGCCAGCAGCGGAACAGGGTGGAATTCACCCCTCCACTTT. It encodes CASSGTGWNSPLHF.

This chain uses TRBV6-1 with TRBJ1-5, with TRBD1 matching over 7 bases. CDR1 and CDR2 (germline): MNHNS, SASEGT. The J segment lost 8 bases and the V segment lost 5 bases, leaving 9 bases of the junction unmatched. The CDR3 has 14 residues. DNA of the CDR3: TGTGCCAGCAGTCATCGACAGGGTGAGAAGCCCCAGCATTTT. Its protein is CASSHRQGEKPQHF.

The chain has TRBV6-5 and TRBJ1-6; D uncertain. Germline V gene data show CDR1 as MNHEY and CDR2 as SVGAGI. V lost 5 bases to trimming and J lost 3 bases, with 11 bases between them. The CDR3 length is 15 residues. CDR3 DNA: TGTGCCAGCAGTCGAAGACGATACTATAATTCACCCCTCCACTTT. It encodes CASSRRRYYNSPLHF.

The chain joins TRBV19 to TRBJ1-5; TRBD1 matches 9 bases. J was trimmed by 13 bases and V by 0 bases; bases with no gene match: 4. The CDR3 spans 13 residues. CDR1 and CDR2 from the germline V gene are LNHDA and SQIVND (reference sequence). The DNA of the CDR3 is TGTGCCAGTAGTATAGATATGGGGACAGGGCAGCATTTT. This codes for CASSIDMGTGQHF.

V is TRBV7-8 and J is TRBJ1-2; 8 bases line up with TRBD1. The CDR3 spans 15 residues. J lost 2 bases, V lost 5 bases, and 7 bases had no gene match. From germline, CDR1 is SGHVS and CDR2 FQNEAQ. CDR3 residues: CASSTRTGPNYGYTF. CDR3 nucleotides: TGTGCCAGCAGCACGAGGACAGGGCCCAACTATGGCTACACCTTC.

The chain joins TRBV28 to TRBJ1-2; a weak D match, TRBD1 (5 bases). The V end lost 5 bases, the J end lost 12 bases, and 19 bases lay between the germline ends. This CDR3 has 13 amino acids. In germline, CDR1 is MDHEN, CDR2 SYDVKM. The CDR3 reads CASSTLEGPGDTF. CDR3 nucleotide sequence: TGTGCCAGCAGTACCCTGGAGGGGCCGGGCGACACCTTC.

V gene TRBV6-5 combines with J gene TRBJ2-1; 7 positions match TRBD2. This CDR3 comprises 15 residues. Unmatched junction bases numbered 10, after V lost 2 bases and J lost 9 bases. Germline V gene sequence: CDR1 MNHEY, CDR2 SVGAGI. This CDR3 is CASSYSMTSNREQFF. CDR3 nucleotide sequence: TGTGCCAGCAGTTACAGTATGACTAGCAACCGTGAGCAGTTCTTC.

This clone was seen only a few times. The CDR3 region is CAWSVGPGSYEQYF. The CDR3, as DNA: TGTGCCTGGAGTGTAGGGCCGGGCTCATACGAGCAGTACTTC. This chain connects TRBV30 to TRBJ2-7; D call uncertain. In germline, CDR1 is GTSNPN, CDR2 SVGIG (reference sequence). The CDR3 contains 14 residues. The germline V and J ends were trimmed by 0 bases and 4 bases, with 13 bases remaining between them.

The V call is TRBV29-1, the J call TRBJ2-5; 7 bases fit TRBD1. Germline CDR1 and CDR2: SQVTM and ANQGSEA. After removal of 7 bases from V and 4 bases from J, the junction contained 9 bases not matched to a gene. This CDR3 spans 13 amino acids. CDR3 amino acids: CSAYLNRGETQYF. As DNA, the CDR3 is TGCAGCGCATACCTCAACAGGGGAGAGACCCAGTACTTC.

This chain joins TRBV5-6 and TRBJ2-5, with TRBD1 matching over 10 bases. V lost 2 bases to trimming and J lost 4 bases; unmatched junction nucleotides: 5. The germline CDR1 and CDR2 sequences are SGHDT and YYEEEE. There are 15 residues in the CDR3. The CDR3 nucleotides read TGTGCCAGCAGCTTAAGGACAGGGGGAGTAGAGACCCAGTACTTC. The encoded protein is CASSLRTGGVETQYF.

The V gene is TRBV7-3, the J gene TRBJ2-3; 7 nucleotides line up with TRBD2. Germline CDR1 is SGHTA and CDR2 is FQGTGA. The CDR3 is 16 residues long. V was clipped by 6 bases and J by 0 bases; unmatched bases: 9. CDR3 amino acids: CASSSSSGPSTDTQYF. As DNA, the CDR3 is TGTGCCAGCAGTTCAAGTAGCGGGCCTAGCACAGATACGCAGTATTTT.

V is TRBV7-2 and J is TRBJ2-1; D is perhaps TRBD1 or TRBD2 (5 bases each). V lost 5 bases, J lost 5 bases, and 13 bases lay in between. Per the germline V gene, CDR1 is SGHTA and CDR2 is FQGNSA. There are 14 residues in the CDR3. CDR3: CASSAWDVNNEQFF. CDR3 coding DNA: TGTGCCAGCAGCGCCTGGGACGTAAACAATGAGCAGTTCTTC.

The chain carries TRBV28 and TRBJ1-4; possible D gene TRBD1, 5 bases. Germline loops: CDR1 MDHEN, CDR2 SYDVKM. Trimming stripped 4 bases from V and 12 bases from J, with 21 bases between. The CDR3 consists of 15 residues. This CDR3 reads CASSSPGTGAEELFF. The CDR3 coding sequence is TGTGCCAGCAGTTCCCCGGGGACCGGGGCTGAGGAACTGTTTTTT.

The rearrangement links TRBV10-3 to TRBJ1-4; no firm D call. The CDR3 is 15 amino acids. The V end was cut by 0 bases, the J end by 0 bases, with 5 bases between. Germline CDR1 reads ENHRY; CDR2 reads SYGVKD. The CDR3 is CAISESTTTNEKLFF. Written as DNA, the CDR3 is TGTGCCATCAGTGAGTCGACAACAACTAATGAAAAACTGTTTTTT.

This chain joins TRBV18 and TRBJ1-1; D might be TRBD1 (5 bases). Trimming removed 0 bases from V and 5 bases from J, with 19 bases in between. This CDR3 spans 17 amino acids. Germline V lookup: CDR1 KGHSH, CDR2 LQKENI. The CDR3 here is CASSPPRASRGGTEAFF. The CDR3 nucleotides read TGTGCCAGCTCACCACCTCGGGCCTCCCGCGGGGGGACTGAAGCTTTCTTT.

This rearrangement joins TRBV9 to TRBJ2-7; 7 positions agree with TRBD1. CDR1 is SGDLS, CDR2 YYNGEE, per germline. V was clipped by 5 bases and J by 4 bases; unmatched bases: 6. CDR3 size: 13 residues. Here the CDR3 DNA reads TGTGCCAGCAGTGCAGGGGGTTCGTACGAGCAGTACTTC. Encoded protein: CASSAGGSYEQYF.